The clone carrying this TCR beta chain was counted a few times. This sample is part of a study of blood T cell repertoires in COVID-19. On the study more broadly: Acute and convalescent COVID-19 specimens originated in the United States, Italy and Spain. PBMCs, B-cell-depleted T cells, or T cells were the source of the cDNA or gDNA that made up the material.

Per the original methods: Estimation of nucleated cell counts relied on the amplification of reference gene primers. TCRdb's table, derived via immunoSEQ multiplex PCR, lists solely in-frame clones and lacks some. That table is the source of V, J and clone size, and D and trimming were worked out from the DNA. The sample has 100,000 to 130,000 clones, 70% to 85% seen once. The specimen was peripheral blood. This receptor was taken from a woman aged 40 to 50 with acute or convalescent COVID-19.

DNA of the CDR3: TGTGCCAGCAGCTTATTAGTGGGGGGGAATGAGCAGTTCTTC. It encodes CASSLLVGGNEQFF. This sequence joins TRBV11-2 and TRBJ2-1, with TRBD2 identical over 7 bases. Trimming cost V 2 bases and J 7 bases; bases outside gene matches: 5. The CDR3 totals 14 residues. Germline assignment: CDR1 SGHAT and CDR2 FQNNGV.